This T cell receptor (beta chain) came from a study of OX40 agonist ivuxolimab in advanced cancers. In germline, CDR1 is MNHNY, CDR2 SVGAGI (reference sequence). The length of the CDR3 is 15 residues. Unmatched junction bases numbered 8, after V lost 6 bases and J lost 8 bases. The study, taken as a whole, reports: Expanded clones were, on average, more numerous among CD8+ T cells than CD4+. At doses 0.1 to 3.0 mg/kg, CD4+ and CD8+ clones expanded.

Sampling times: baseline, cycle 4 day 1, cycle 7 day 1. Clones were sequenced by immunoSEQ multiplex PCR, and TCRdb holds only the in-frame ones, with some missing. The sample consists of roughly 75,000 clones, roughly nine tenths of them appearing once. In regard to this clone: The antigen remains unidentified.

The chain joins TRBV6-6 to TRBJ2-1, with 12 bases fitting TRBD2. The TCR was taken from an adult with an advanced solid tumor such as melanoma, head and neck, liver or kidney cancer. The sample in question was CD4+ or CD8+ T cells sorted from blood, obtained in a trial of the OX40 agonist ivuxolimab. The CDR3 region is CASSQTSGRYYEQFF. The CDR3 DNA is TGTGCCAGCAGCCAGACTAGCGGGAGATATTATGAGCAGTTCTTC.